This entry is about one T cell receptor (beta chain). Its target is not known. This entry comes from a study of T cell responses to AZD1222 COVID-19 vaccine. Study results and limitations: Clonal diversity may have been underestimated in mostly white British donors.

The germline gives CDR1 SGHNT, CDR2 YYREEE (reference sequence). The CDR3 runs to 16 residues. Deletions cut 4 bases from V and 3 bases from J, with 18 bases between. The table came from immunoSEQ multiplex PCR; TCRdb's copy has only in-frame clones and leaves some out. The sample has some 140,000 clones, roughly 90% seen once. Sequences were derived from peripheral blood, sampled on day 0 of AZD1222 vaccination. The chain uses TRBV5-4 and TRBJ2-3, with TRBD1 as a possible D gene (6 bases). The source is an adult in good health. CDR3 bases: TGTGCCAGCAGCCCTCAAACAGGGACGGGTACAGATACGCAGTATTTT. The encoded protein is CASSPQTGTGTDTQYF.